One sample yielded the 32 T cell receptor beta chains listed below, sequenced in a study of cytomegalovirus exposure and HLA in healthy donors. Primers included in the PCR were 60 Vbeta and 13 Jbeta primers. The protocol was immunoSEQ multiplex PCR, while the TCRdb copy is restricted to in-frame clones and leaves out a portion. The table has roughly 120,000 clones, under 70% seen once. The material sequenced was PBMCs. The origin of the receptors is a man younger than 45 in good health and CMV-seropositive.

CDR3 loop: CAISESHSGNQPQHF. The CDR3 DNA sequence: TGTGCCATCAGTGAGTCCCACAGTGGCAATCAGCCCCAGCATTTT. The V gene is TRBV10-3, the J gene TRBJ1-5, with no clear D. With 0 bases removed from V and 2 bases from J, the gap between germline ends came to 8 bases. This CDR3 is 15 amino acids long. Germline V gene data show CDR1 as ENHRY and CDR2 as SYGVKD.

This clone was observed a few times. The sample contains more than one DNA sequence encoding this CDR3. The rearrangement links TRBV9 to TRBJ1-3; 7 bases are a match to TRBD1. The ends lost 7 bases at V and 5 bases at J; junction bases unmatched: 3. The CDR3 spans 12 residues. Germline V gives CDR1 SGDLS, CDR2 YYNGEE. This chain's CDR3 is CASRDSRNTIYF. CDR3 bases: TGTGCCAGCCGGGACAGCAGAAACACCATATATTTT. The whole variable domain, remainder taken from reference TRBV9 and TRBJ1-3, is DSGVTQTPKHLITATGQRVTLRCSPRSGDLSVYWYQQSLDQGLQFLIQYYNGEERAKGNILERFSAQQFPDLHSELNLSSLELGDSALYFCASRDSRNTIYFGEGSWLTVV.

The chain recombines TRBV9 with TRBJ1-5; unclear D gene. Trimming stripped 0 bases from V and 5 bases from J, with 6 bases between. This CDR3 is 13 amino acids long. Germline V lookup: CDR1 SGDLS, CDR2 YYNGEE. CDR3 region: CASSVDGDQPQHF. As DNA, the CDR3 is TGTGCCAGCAGCGTAGACGGAGATCAGCCCCAGCATTTT.

The chain employs TRBV7-2 and TRBJ2-2; 13 bases are shared with TRBD2. J lost 4 bases, V lost 8 bases, and 10 bases had no gene match. Per germline, CDR1 SGHTA and CDR2 FQGNSA. CDR3 length: 17 residues. The CDR3 region is CASCPVLAGGATGELFF. The CDR3, as DNA: TGTGCCAGCTGCCCGGTACTAGCGGGAGGGGCCACCGGGGAGCTGTTTTTT.

This rearrangement joins TRBV5-1 to TRBJ1-2; the match to TRBD1 covers 7 bases. The CDR3 totals 14 residues. Germline lookup yields CDR1 SGHRS and CDR2 YFSETQ. Trimming at V came to 6 bases and at J to 6 bases, leaving 11 bases not matched to a gene. CDR3 nucleotide sequence: TGCGCCAGCACTTTGGCAGGGGGGAACCATGGCTACACCTTC. Translating it yields CASTLAGGNHGYTF.

V gene TRBV18 combines with J gene TRBJ1-5; no clear D. Per germline, CDR1 KGHSH and CDR2 LQKENI. V was shortened by 2 bases and J by 5 bases, with 10 bases between the two germline ends. CDR3 length equals 14 residues. This CDR3 is CASSPGREDQPQHF. CDR3 bases: TGTGCCAGCTCACCAGGGCGGGAAGATCAGCCCCAGCATTTT.

V and J are TRBV5-8 and TRBJ1-6; possible D gene TRBD1, 6 bases. This CDR3 is 16 amino acids long. The germline V gene encodes CDR1 SGHTS and CDR2 YDEGEE. The V end lost 1 base, the J end lost 7 bases, and 15 bases lay between the germline ends. This CDR3 is CASSLKQGRRNSPLHF. The CDR3 bases are TGTGCCAGCAGCTTGAAACAGGGTAGAAGGAATTCACCCCTCCACTTT.

The rearrangement links TRBV27 to TRBJ2-7, with 12 bases aligning to TRBD1. Germline V lookup: CDR1 MNHEY, CDR2 SMNVEV (reference sequence). This CDR3 comprises 18 residues. The V segment lost 8 bases and the J segment 4 bases; nucleotides outside the gene matches: 18. This CDR3 is CASRPSPGTGGKGYEQYV. CDR3 DNA sequence: TGTGCCAGCCGCCCCTCTCCCGGGACAGGGGGCAAGGGTTACGAGCAGTACGTC.

The rearrangement uses TRBV5-4 and TRBJ2-7; 8 positions agree with TRBD2. Germline assignment: CDR1 SGHNT and CDR2 YYREEE (reference sequence). The CDR3 loop spans 15 amino acids. V shed 1 base and J 3 bases; nucleotides not matched to a gene: 6. This CDR3 is CASSLRLAGHYEQYV. The CDR3 DNA follows: TGTGCCAGCAGCTTGAGGCTAGCGGGTCACTACGAGCAGTACGTC.

Concerning this clone: Other DNA sequences in this sample translate to the same CDR3. The chain has TRBV5-1 and TRBJ2-7; D possibly corresponds to TRBD1 (6 bases). V was cut by 1 base and J by 6 bases, with 14 bases left in between. The CDR3 extends over 14 amino acids. CDR1 is SGHRS, CDR2 YFSETQ, per germline. The CDR3 spells CASSLSGELGEQYV. The CDR3 DNA follows: TGCGCCAGCAGCTTGTCAGGGGAACTGGGCGAGCAGTACGTC.

In its sample, this clone was seen once. This rearrangement joins TRBV30 to TRBJ1-5; D gene unclear. CDR1 is GTSNPN and CDR2 is SVGIG in the germline V gene (reference sequence). Trimming took 1 base from V and 2 from J, leaving 9 bases between them. The CDR3 covers 14 residues. CDR3 residues: CAWSALVGNQPQHF. CDR3 bases: TGTGCCTGGAGTGCCTTGGTAGGCAATCAGCCCCAGCATTTT.

This clone has only a few counts. The J gene is TRBJ2-7, the V gene TRBV29-1; the match to TRBD2 covers 8 bases. CDR1 and CDR2 (germline): SQVTM, ANQGSEA. Trimming cost V 7 bases and J 6 bases; bases outside gene matches: 11. This CDR3 is built from 13 residues. The CDR3 sequence is CSASGTRWGEQYF. The DNA for the CDR3 is TGCAGCGCGTCCGGGACTAGATGGGGCGAGCAGTACTTC.

This chain connects TRBV10-3 to TRBJ1-2, with D perhaps matching TRBD1 (6 bases). With 2 bases removed from V and 4 bases from J, the gap between germline ends came to 20 bases. CDR1 ENHRY and CDR2 SYGVKD come from the germline V gene. The CDR3 length is 17 residues. DNA of the CDR3: TGTGCCATCAGTGAGCGGTCGGGACACCCCAACGGCTATGGCTACACCTTC. This sequence encodes CAISERSGHPNGYGYTF.

The chain carries TRBV29-1 and TRBJ1-1, with TRBD1 matching over 10 bases. The ends lost 6 bases at V and 5 bases at J; junction bases unmatched: 9. CDR1 SQVTM and CDR2 ANQGSEA come from the germline V gene. The CDR3 extends over 14 amino acids. DNA for the CDR3: TGCAGCGTCATGACAGGGGGCGCAGGGACTGAAGCTTTCTTT. Its translation is CSVMTGGAGTEAFF.

This clone was observed a handful of times. At one end, the junction sequence differs from germline, possibly due to a read error. The chain uses TRBV4-1 and TRBJ1-2; D is possibly TRBD1 (5 bases). Germline CDR1 MGHRA, CDR2 YSYEKL. The CDR3 is 15 amino acids. The DNA for the CDR3 is TGCGCCACCAGCCAGGCCCCTCAGGGAACCTATGGCTACACCTTC. Translating gives CATSQAPQGTYGYTF.

This clone was seen a handful of times. This sequence joins TRBV10-3 and TRBJ1-4; TRBD1 aligns across 8 bases. CDR1 is ENHRY, CDR2 SYGVKD, per germline. J lost 3 bases, V lost 1 base, and 7 bases had no gene match. This CDR3 region has 17 residues. The CDR3 coding sequence is TGTGCCATCAGTGAGTTACGGACAGGGAGGTCTAATGAAAAACTGTTTTTT. It is translated as CAISELRTGRSNEKLFF.

The chain links TRBV6-5 to TRBJ1-2; 10 bases agree with TRBD1. Trimming removed 2 bases from V and 7 bases from J; junction bases left unmatched: 10. Germline CDR1 and CDR2: MNHEY and SVGAGI. This CDR3 comprises 16 residues. CDR3 nucleotide sequence: TGTGCCAGCAGTTACGCCGGGACAGGGGCGTGGGGTGGCTACACCTTC. Translation: CASSYAGTGAWGGYTF.

The chain uses TRBV11-2 and TRBJ2-1; 14 bases agree with TRBD2. Germline loops: CDR1 SGHAT, CDR2 FQNNGV. The CDR3 consists of 19 residues. Unmatched junction bases numbered 13, after V lost 5 bases and J lost 4 bases. CDR3 amino acids: CASSGRLAGGRYIYNEQFF. The CDR3 DNA sequence: TGTGCCAGCAGCGGCAGACTAGCGGGAGGGCGATATATTTACAATGAGCAGTTCTTC. Together with reference TRBV11-2 and TRBJ2-1, the CDR3 gives the full variable domain: EAGVAQSPRYKIIEKRQSVAFWCNPISGHATLYWYQQILGQGPKLLIQFQNNGVVDDSQLPKDRFSAERLKGVDSTLKIQPAKLEDSAVYLCASSGRLAGGRYIYNEQFFGPGTRLTVL.

With regard to this clone: The same CDR3 arises from other DNA sequences in this sample as well. The V and J genes are TRBV5-1 and TRBJ1-2, with TRBD1 identical over 7 bases. The CDR3 contains 14 residues. V gave up 0 bases and J gave up 8 bases; unmatched junction bases: 7. Per germline, CDR1 SGHRS and CDR2 YFSETQ. The CDR3 sequence: CASSLAATGTGYTF. Written as DNA, the CDR3 is TGCGCCAGCAGCTTGGCCGCGACAGGGACGGGCTACACCTTC.

This sequence joins TRBV7-2 and TRBJ1-1, with TRBD1 matching over 10 bases. V gave up 2 bases and J gave up 6 bases; unmatched junction bases: 12. This CDR3 has 17 amino acids. The germline gives CDR1 SGHTA, CDR2 FQGNSA. The chain's CDR3 is CASSLKVGTGVSSEAFF. CDR3 sequence (DNA): TGTGCCAGCAGCTTAAAGGTGGGGACAGGGGTCTCATCTGAAGCTTTCTTT.

This clone has more than one count but fewer than ten. This rearrangement joins TRBV21-1 to TRBJ1-4. TRBV21-1 is noted as a pseudogene. The CDR3 has 16 residues. The CDR3 loop is CASTKWGGRLNEKLFF. The CDR3 bases are TGTGCCAGCACCAAATGGGGGGGACGGCTTAATGAAAAACTGTTTTTT.

The V and J genes are TRBV27 and TRBJ2-1; D may be TRBD2 (5 bases). This CDR3 has 17 amino acids. Per germline, CDR1 MNHEY and CDR2 SMNVEV (reference sequence). The V and J ends lost 5 bases and 4 bases respectively, with 21 bases between them. Written as DNA, the CDR3 is TGTGCCAGCAGTCTTTTCCAGTCCCGGACTGCTTACAATGAGCAGTTCTTC. Translated, it gives CASSLFQSRTAYNEQFF.

The chain has TRBV7-2 and TRBJ2-5; D is ambiguous. The CDR3 runs 14 residues. V was shortened by 3 bases and J by 5 bases, with 13 bases between the two germline ends. Per the germline V gene, CDR1 is SGHTA and CDR2 is FQGNSA. DNA for the CDR3: TGTGCCAGCAGCTTGATGGCGGTAGAGGAGACCCAGTACTTC. Amino acids: CASSLMAVEETQYF.

A single count supports this clone. The chain combines TRBV19 with TRBJ1-2, with a tentative D call TRBD1 (6 bases). CDR3 length: 13 amino acids. Germline lookup yields CDR1 LNHDA and CDR2 SQIVND (reference sequence). With 6 bases removed from V and 2 bases from J, the gap between germline ends came to 10 bases. The CDR3 sequence: CASSNRENYGYTF. CDR3 DNA: TGTGCCAGTAGCAACAGGGAGAACTATGGCTACACCTTC.

The gene calls are TRBV9 and TRBJ2-3, with D maybe TRBD1 (6 bases). The ends were cut back, 2 bases at V and 2 bases at J, with 12 bases in the middle. Looked up from germline, CDR1 is SGDLS and CDR2 is YYNGEE. The CDR3 is 15 residues long. This CDR3 is CASSVRGSTTDTQYF. As DNA, the CDR3 is TGTGCCAGCAGCGTCAGGGGTTCAACCACAGATACGCAGTATTTT.

This sequence joins TRBV5-4 and TRBJ1-1; D not certain. The CDR3 extends over 12 amino acids. The V end was cut by 0 bases, the J end by 14 bases, with 14 bases between. Germline CDR1 SGHNT, CDR2 YYREEE (reference sequence). The DNA for the CDR3 is TGTGCCAGCAGCTTGGAGCTAGAGGAGTGGTTCTTT. Translated, it gives CASSLELEEWFF.

This clone was seen a few times. The CDR3 is CSVVGQAGITEAFF. DNA of the CDR3: TGCAGCGTTGTCGGTCAGGCTGGAATCACTGAAGCTTTCTTT. The chain has TRBV29-1 and TRBJ1-1, with D hard to call. The CDR3 is 14 residues long. Germline loops: CDR1 SQVTM, CDR2 ANQGSEA. The germline V and J ends were trimmed by 4 bases and 4 bases, with 16 bases remaining between them.

This clone was seen a few times. The chain has TRBV27 and TRBJ2-1; D gene unclear. The V end was cut by 2 bases, the J end by 5 bases, with 10 bases between. Germline V gene sequence: CDR1 MNHEY, CDR2 SMNVEV (reference sequence). CDR3 length: 14 residues. The CDR3 sequence is CASSLAVDHNEQFF. CDR3 nucleotides: TGTGCCAGCAGTTTAGCGGTCGACCACAATGAGCAGTTCTTC.

This chain links TRBV15 with TRBJ1-5; D is unresolved. The CDR3 length is 13 residues. The V gene lost 3 bases and the J gene lost 5 bases, with 8 bases spanning the gap. Germline V gene sequence: CDR1 LNHNV, CDR2 YYDKDF (reference sequence). CDR3 region: CATSSDSHQPQHF. DNA for the CDR3: TGTGCCACCAGCAGTGACTCCCATCAGCCCCAGCATTTT.

The chain joins TRBV6-1 to TRBJ1-2; maybe TRBD1 (6 bases). The CDR3 sequence is 16 residues long. Trimming shortened V by 1 base and J by 2 bases, and 14 bases separated the two germline ends. Germline lookup yields CDR1 MNHNS and CDR2 SASEGT. CDR3 protein: CASSEVNRVGNYGYTF. CDR3 bases: TGTGCCAGCAGTGAAGTCAACAGGGTCGGGAACTATGGCTACACCTTC.

This chain connects TRBV18 to TRBJ2-3, with 10 bases fitting TRBD2. Per germline, CDR1 KGHSH and CDR2 LQKENI. V lost 6 bases and J lost 1; bases outside the gene matches: 4. CDR3 length: 15 amino acids. CDR3 protein: CASSSTSGGTDTQYF. In DNA, the CDR3 is TGTGCCAGCTCGTCTACTAGCGGGGGCACAGATACGCAGTATTTT. Looking up the rest from reference TRBV18 and TRBJ2-3 gives the full variable domain: NAGVMQNPRHLVRRRGQEARLRCSPMKGHSHVYWYRQLPEEGLKFMVYLQKENIIDESGMPKERFSAEFPKEGPSILRIQQVVRGDSAAYFCASSSTSGGTDTQYFGPGTRLTVL.

This clone was detected once. The chain couples TRBV6-6 to TRBJ2-7; 12 positions match TRBD2. Germline V gene sequence: CDR1 MNHNY, CDR2 SVGAGI (reference sequence). The CDR3 runs to 14 residues. J lost 6 bases, V lost 2 bases, and 2 bases had no gene match. CDR3 loop: CASSYKTSGGEQYF. The CDR3 DNA follows: TGTGCCAGCAGTTACAAGACTAGCGGGGGCGAGCAGTACTTC.